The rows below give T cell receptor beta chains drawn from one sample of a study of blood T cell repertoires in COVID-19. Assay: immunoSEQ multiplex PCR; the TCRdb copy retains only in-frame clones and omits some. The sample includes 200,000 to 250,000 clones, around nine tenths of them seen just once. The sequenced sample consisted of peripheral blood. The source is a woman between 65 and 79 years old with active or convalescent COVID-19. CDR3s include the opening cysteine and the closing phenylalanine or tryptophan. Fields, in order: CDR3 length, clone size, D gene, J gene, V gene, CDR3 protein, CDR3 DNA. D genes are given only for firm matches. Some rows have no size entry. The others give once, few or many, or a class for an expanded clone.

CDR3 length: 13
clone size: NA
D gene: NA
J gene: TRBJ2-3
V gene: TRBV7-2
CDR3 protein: CASSGAYTDTQYF
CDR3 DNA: TGTGCCAGCAGCGGGGCTTACACAGATACGCAGTATTTT

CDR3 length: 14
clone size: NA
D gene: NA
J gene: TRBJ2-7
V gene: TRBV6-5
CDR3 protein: CASKIGGGPNEQYF
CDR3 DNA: TGTGCCAGCAAAATAGGAGGCGGTCCTAACGAGCAGTACTTC

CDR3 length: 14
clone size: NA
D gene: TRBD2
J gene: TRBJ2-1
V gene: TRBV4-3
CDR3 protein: CASSQTSRNNEQFF
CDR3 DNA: TGCGCCAGCAGCCAGACTAGCCGTAACAATGAGCAGTTCTTC

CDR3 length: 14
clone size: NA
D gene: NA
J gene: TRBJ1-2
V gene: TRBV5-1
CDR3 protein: CASSEEGEVKGYTF
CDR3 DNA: TGCGCCAGCAGTGAGGAGGGAGAGGTAAAGGGCTACACCTTC

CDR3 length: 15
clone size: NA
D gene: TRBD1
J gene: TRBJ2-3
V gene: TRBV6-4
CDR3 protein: CASSDRGQATDTQYF
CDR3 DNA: TGTGCCAGCAGTGACAGGGGACAGGCAACAGATACGCAGTATTTT

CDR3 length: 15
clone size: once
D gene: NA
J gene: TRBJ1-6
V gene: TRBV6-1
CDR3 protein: CASSEARSMNSPLHF
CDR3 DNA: TGTGCCAGCAGTGAAGCCCGTAGTATGAATTCACCCCTCCACTTT

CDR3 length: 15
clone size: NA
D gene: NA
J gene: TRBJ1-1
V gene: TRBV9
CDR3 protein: CASSVSGNQNTEAFF
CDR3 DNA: TGTGCCAGCAGCGTTTCAGGGAACCAGAACACTGAAGCTTTCTTT

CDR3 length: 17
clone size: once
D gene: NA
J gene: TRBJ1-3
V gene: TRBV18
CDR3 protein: CASSQNQPSGIGNTIYF
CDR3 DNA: TGTGCCAGCTCACAAAACCAACCGTCAGGGATAGGAAACACCATATATTTT

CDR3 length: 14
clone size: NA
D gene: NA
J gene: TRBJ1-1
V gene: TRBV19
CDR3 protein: CASRPRGGGTEAFF
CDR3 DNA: TGTGCCAGTCGCCCTCGGGGGGGAGGCACTGAAGCTTTCTTT

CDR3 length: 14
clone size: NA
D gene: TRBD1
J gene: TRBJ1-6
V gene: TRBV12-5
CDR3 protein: CASGGGTGNSPLHF
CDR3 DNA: TGTGCTAGTGGTGGAGGGACAGGTAATTCACCCCTCCACTTT

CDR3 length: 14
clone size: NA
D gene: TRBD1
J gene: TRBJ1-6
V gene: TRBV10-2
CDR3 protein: CASTLDRANSPLHF
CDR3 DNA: TGCGCCAGCACTTTGGACAGGGCTAATTCACCCCTCCACTTT

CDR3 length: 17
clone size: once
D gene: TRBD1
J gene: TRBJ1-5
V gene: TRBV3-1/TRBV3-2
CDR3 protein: CASSQERTGYSNQPQHF
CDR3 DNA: TGTGCCAGCAGCCAAGAAAGGACAGGATATAGCAATCAGCCCCAGCATTTT

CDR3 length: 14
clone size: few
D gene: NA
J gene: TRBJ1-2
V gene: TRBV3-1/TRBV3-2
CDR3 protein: CASSQVRQGGGYTF
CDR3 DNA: TGTGCCAGCAGCCAAGTTCGGCAGGGCGGTGGCTACACCTTC

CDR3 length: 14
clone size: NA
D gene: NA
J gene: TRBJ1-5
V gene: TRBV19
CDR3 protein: CASSIPYSNQPQHF
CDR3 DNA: TGTGCCAGTAGTATACCGTATAGCAATCAGCCCCAGCATTTT

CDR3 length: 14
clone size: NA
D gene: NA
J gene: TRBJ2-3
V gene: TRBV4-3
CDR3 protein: CASSQSRLPATQYF
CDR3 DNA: TGCGCCAGCAGCCAATCCAGGTTGCCGGCTACGCAGTATTTT

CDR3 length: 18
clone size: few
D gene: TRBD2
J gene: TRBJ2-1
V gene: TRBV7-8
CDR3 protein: CASSTRAGGALSNNEQFF
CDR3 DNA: TGTGCCAGCAGCACTCGAGCGGGGGGGGCATTGTCTAACAATGAGCAGTTCTTC

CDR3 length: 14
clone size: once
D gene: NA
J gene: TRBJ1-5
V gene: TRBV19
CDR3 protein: CASSPTGRNQPQHF
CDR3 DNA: TGTGCCAGTAGCCCTACAGGGCGGAATCAGCCCCAGCATTTT

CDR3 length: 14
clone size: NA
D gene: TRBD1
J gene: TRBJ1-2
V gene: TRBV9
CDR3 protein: CASSADRANYGYTF
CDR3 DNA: TGTGCCAGCAGCGCGGACAGGGCGAACTATGGCTACACCTTC

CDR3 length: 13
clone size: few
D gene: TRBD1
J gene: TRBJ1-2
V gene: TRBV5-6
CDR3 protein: CASSYRDSYGYTF
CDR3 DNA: TGTGCCAGCAGCTACCGGGACAGCTATGGCTACACCTTC

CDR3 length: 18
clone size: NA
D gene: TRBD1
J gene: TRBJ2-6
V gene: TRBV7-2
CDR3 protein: CASSLTGAFISGANVLTF
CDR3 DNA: TGTGCCAGCAGCTTAACAGGGGCCTTTATTTCTGGGGCCAACGTCCTGACTTTC